The present entry profiles one T cell receptor (beta chain) with its context. What it binds is unknown. The data derive from a study of vaccination effects on CD4 cells after COVID-19. Repertoires were generated with immunoSEQ multiplex PCR, while TCRdb's copy carries only in-frame clones and drops some. The repertoire holds about 55,000 clones, with around 68% as singletons. V lost 4 bases, J lost 7 bases, and 11 bases lay in between. This CDR3 has 13 residues. CDR1 and CDR2 (germline): LGHDT, YNNKEL (reference sequence). Viral peptide pools were used in the ViraFEST assay to expand antigen-specific CD4+ T cells, and sequencing came afterward. With around ten days of culture completed, CD4+ T cells were isolated. Nucleocapsid antibody tests were negative, and the vaccine recipients had no prior SARS-CoV-2 infection.

This TCR came from a human donor who received a COVID-19 vaccine. The chain employs TRBV3-1 (or the pseudogene TRBV3-2) and TRBJ2-1; TRBD2 might be the D (5 bases). The sequencing used CD4+ T cells from PBMCs cultured with SARS-CoV-2 spike peptides, collected before COVID-19 vaccination. CDR3 in DNA: TGTGCCAGCAGCCCTAACGGGAAAAATGAGCAGTTCTTC. Translating it yields CASSPNGKNEQFF.